What follows are 17 T cell receptor beta chains derived from one specimen sequenced in a study of shared clonotypes between healthy human individuals. The table came from immunoSEQ multiplex PCR; TCRdb's copy has only in-frame clones and leaves some out. The sample lists over 700,000 clones, roughly two thirds seen once, with 1.8% in the top ten. The source material was memory CD4+ T cells sorted from blood. The sample's subset: CD45RA-negative fraction. These TCRs come from a woman aged 25 to 45 in good health.

This chain links TRBV18 with TRBJ1-1, with D perhaps matching TRBD1 (5 bases). The V gene lost 1 base and the J gene lost 7 bases, with 10 bases spanning the gap. The CDR3 is made up of 13 amino acids. Looked up from germline, CDR1 is KGHSH and CDR2 is LQKENI. CDR3 DNA: TGTGCCAGCTCACCACGCCAGGGCTATGAAGCTTTCTTT. It codes for CASSPRQGYEAFF.

V is TRBV10-2 and J is TRBJ2-1; TRBD2 agrees at 13 bases. The CDR3 sequence is 16 residues long. Germline CDR1 is WSHSY and CDR2 is SAAADI. The ends lost 6 bases at V and 7 bases at J; junction bases unmatched: 9. The CDR3 DNA reads as TGCGCCAGCAGAGTCCCCACTAGCGGGAGGGGTAATGAGCAGTTCTTC. Translating it yields CASRVPTSGRGNEQFF.

This chain connects TRBV11-2 to TRBJ1-1; 10 bases match TRBD1. This CDR3 is 15 amino acids long. Looked up from germline, CDR1 is SGHAT and CDR2 is FQNNGV. V shed 2 bases, J shed 3 bases, and the junction held 3 bases outside the gene matches. The CDR3 bases are TGTGCCAGCAGCTTAAAGGGACAGGGGTACACTGAAGCTTTCTTT. It translates to CASSLKGQGYTEAFF.

V usage is TRBV28 and J usage is TRBJ2-7; 10 positions agree with TRBD2. This CDR3 spans 13 amino acids. Germline values: CDR1 MDHEN, CDR2 SYDVKM. J was trimmed by 3 bases and V by 6 bases; bases with no gene match: 2. The CDR3: CASRLAGIYEQYF. In DNA form, the CDR3 reads TGTGCCAGCAGACTAGCGGGAATCTACGAGCAGTACTTC.

CDR3 region: CASSSLGETQYF. CDR3 sequence (DNA): TGCGCCAGCAGCTCACTGGGAGAGACCCAGTACTTC. This sequence joins TRBV5-1 and TRBJ2-5, with D hard to call. The CDR3 loop spans 12 amino acids. The V and J ends lost 3 bases and 4 bases respectively, with 7 bases between them. CDR1 is SGHRS and CDR2 is YFSETQ in the germline V gene.

V usage is TRBV10-2 and J usage is TRBJ2-5, with D unresolved. The CDR3 sequence is 13 residues long. Germline V gives CDR1 WSHSY, CDR2 SAAADI. With 6 bases removed from V and 0 bases from J, the gap between germline ends came to 8 bases. In nucleotides, the CDR3 is TGCGCCAGCAGCAGACTCTACCAAGAGACCCAGTACTTC. Encoded protein: CASSRLYQETQYF.

The genes are TRBV7-9 and TRBJ2-1; D is possibly TRBD1 or TRBD2 (7 bases each). V was cut by 5 bases and J by 7 bases, with 12 bases left in between. The CDR3 contains 13 residues. The V gene's germline CDR1 is SEHNR and CDR2 FQNEAQ (reference sequence). CDR3 residues: CASSRQGGNEQFF. The CDR3 bases are TGTGCCAGCAGCCGCCAGGGGGGGAATGAGCAGTTCTTC. The whole variable domain, filled in from reference TRBV7-9 and TRBJ2-1, reads DTGVSQNPRHKITKRGQNVTFRCDPISEHNRLYWYRQTLGQGPEFLTYFQNEAQLEKSRLLSDRFSAERPKGSFSTLEIQRTEQGDSAMYLCASSRQGGNEQFFGPGTRLTVL.

This chain joins TRBV6-6 and TRBJ1-3; D uncertain. CDR1 and CDR2 (germline): MNHNY, SVGAGI (reference sequence). CDR3 length: 13 residues. V was clipped by 4 bases and J by 2 bases, with 6 bases between them. The CDR3 nucleotides read TGTGCCAGCAGTTTAATCCCTGGAAACACCATATATTTT. Translated: CASSLIPGNTIYF.

The rearrangement uses TRBV28 and TRBJ2-1; 9 positions agree with TRBD1. The CDR3 sequence is 16 residues long. The trim removed 4 bases at V and 8 bases at J, leaving 12 bases unmatched. Germline V CDR1 and CDR2: MDHEN, SYDVKM. The CDR3 is CASSSSGTGTGYEQFF. The CDR3 coding sequence is TGTGCCAGCAGTTCCTCCGGGACAGGGACCGGGTATGAGCAGTTCTTC.

The chain recombines TRBV11-2 with TRBJ1-2; tentative D call: TRBD1 (5 bases). V lost 4 bases, J lost 2 bases, and 11 bases lay in between. The germline V gene has CDR1 SGHAT and CDR2 FQNNGV. The CDR3 contains 14 residues. CDR3 bases: TGTGCCAGCAGCTGGGCAGGGAAGAACTATGGCTACACCTTC. Translation gives CASSWAGKNYGYTF.

This rearrangement joins TRBV28 to TRBJ1-1; no firm D call. Germline CDR1 is MDHEN and CDR2 is SYDVKM. The CDR3 totals 15 residues. With 3 bases removed from V and 4 bases from J, the gap between germline ends came to 15 bases. The CDR3 DNA is TGTGCCAGCAGTTTCCCCTTGATGGTGAGCACTGAAGCTTTCTTT. This translates into CASSFPLMVSTEAFF.

J is TRBJ1-1 and V is TRBV19; tentative D call: TRBD1 (5 bases). The V end was cut by 9 bases, the J end by 6 bases, with 17 bases between. The CDR3 contains 13 residues. From germline, CDR1 is LNHDA and CDR2 SQIVND (reference sequence). As DNA, the CDR3 is TGTGCCAGCTCAATCCACGGGGGGGCTGAAGCTTTCTTT. It is translated as CASSIHGGAEAFF.

The chain has TRBV11-1 and TRBJ2-5; unclear D gene. CDR1 SGHAT and CDR2 FQDESV come from the germline V gene (reference sequence). This CDR3 is 12 amino acids long. V gave up 5 bases and J gave up 9 bases, with 13 bases separating them. The CDR3 protein is CASSTEAPAQYF. CDR3 nucleotides: TGTGCCAGCAGCACAGAAGCTCCGGCCCAGTACTTC.

The genes are TRBV21-1 and TRBJ2-1; TRBD1 reflects the table's D call only, with no check against the DNA. TRBV21-1 has pseudogene status. The CDR3 spans 17 residues. The CDR3 protein is CASSKAYRQGAANEQFF. The DNA for the CDR3 is TGTGCCAGCAGCAAAGCTTACAGGCAGGGGGCCGCGAATGAGCAGTTCTTC.

The CDR3 protein is CASSSIGFLGYTF. The CDR3 DNA follows: TGTGCCAGCAGTTCCATCGGGTTCCTTGGCTACACCTTC. The rearrangement links TRBV27 to TRBJ1-2; D remains unclear. This CDR3 has 13 amino acids. Trimming removed 4 bases at V and 7 bases at J, with 13 bases between. Germline V lookup: CDR1 MNHEY, CDR2 SMNVEV (reference sequence).

This clone was counted only a few times. The J gene is TRBJ2-3, the V gene TRBV7-2; D gene ambiguous. This CDR3 has 11 residues. V lost 6 bases and J 8 bases, leaving 9 bases between the germline ends. The V gene's germline CDR1 is SGHTA and CDR2 FQGNSA. DNA for the CDR3: TGTGCCAGCAGGGGATTGGGTACGCAGTATTTT. This gives the protein CASRGLGTQYF.

The chain is built from TRBV6-1 and TRBJ1-3; D perhaps matches TRBD1 (5 bases). Germline V gives CDR1 MNHNS, CDR2 SASEGT. V was shortened by 8 bases and J by 0 bases, with 14 bases between the two germline ends. The CDR3 spans 15 residues. CDR3 bases: TGTGCCAGCTCTTTGCGGGACTCCTCTGGAAACACCATATATTTT. Its translation is CASSLRDSSGNTIYF.